The subject of this entry is one T cell receptor beta chain. Its target is not known. The CDR3 has 16 residues. V was pared by 6 bases and J by 4 bases, with 18 bases between. The germline gives CDR1 LNHDA, CDR2 SQIVND (reference sequence). This specimen comes from a study of cytomegalovirus exposure and HLA in healthy donors. The overall study: An earlier analysis found some 100 million unique TCR beta sequences from 150 million to 200 million T cells. The study's findings and limits: Roughly even sequencing depth across donors was the assumption behind the presence/absence analyses. Most TCR sequences were rare, but some public TCRs occurred in many donors. In an earlier analysis, productive rearrangement rates for most beta V segments clustered near 87% or 30%.

Both 60 Vbeta primers and 13 Jbeta primers went into the PCR. This table comes from immunoSEQ multiplex PCR, and its TCRdb copy is limited to in-frame clones, with some not included. The sample lists some 140,000 clones, 60% to 85% occurring once. This receptor was taken from a woman aged 40 to 49 in good health and CMV-seronegative. The genes are TRBV19 and TRBJ1-4; TRBD1 is a possible D gene (6 bases). Sequencing input: PBMCs. As DNA, the CDR3 is TGTGCCAGTAGGGTCGGGGGGGCAAATGGTAATGAAAAACTGTTTTTT. Amino acid sequence: CASRVGGANGNEKLFF.